This TCR beta chain originates from a study of CD8+CD57+ T cells in acquired aplastic anemia. General observations from the study: Comparison of patients with controls identified twenty-nine shared CD8+ CDR3 sequences.

Details on this clonotype: As yet, its antigen is unknown.

Template material for TCR beta VDJ and CDR3 profiling consisted of genomic DNA. MiXCR was run by TCRdb on the reads, yielding one entry per CDR3 protein. The sample holds about 130,000 distinct CDR3 sequences, over 45% seen once. The CDR3 contains 15 residues. V was trimmed by 4 bases and J by 2 bases, leaving 12 bases between them. Germline CDR1 MGHRA, CDR2 YSYEKL. Material for sequencing was sorted CD4+, CD8+, or CD8+CD57+ T cells (not recorded which) from PBMCs. The clonotype originates from a human donor in good health, serving as a control. The V gene is TRBV4-1, the J gene TRBJ1-3; tentative D call: TRBD1 (6 bases). The CDR3 sequence: CASSPGAGTGNTIYF. The CDR3 DNA sequence: TGCGCCAGCAGCCCGGGGGCCGGGACTGGAAACACCATATATTTT.